This paragraph reports one T cell receptor (beta chain). Its antigen is unidentified. The junction had 7 bases not matched to a gene; V was cut back by 4 bases and J by 9 bases. The CDR3 spans 14 residues. Germline lookup yields CDR1 SNHLY and CDR2 FYNNEI. Clones were read by immunoSEQ multiplex PCR, and TCRdb kept only the in-frame ones, dropping some. The sample includes 190,000 or so clones, about 80% of them seen just once. This record belongs to a study of cytomegalovirus exposure and HLA in healthy donors. General study points: In vitro assays verified that three CMV-associated chains recognized CMV antigens specifically. Some TCR beta chains (roughly 150 of them) were listed as cytomegalovirus-associated. Reportedly, cytomegalovirus status was diagnosed with high sensitivity and specificity. In the roughly 120 validation repertoires, a later analysis found that first-cohort TCR clusters tended to co-occur.

The sequenced sample was PBMCs. The origin of this receptor is a woman aged 18 to 35 in good health and CMV-seropositive. V is TRBV2 and J is TRBJ1-5, with TRBD1 identical over 9 bases. The DNA of the CDR3 is TGTGCCAGCAGTGCGGACAGGGGCCCTCCGCCCCAGCATTTT. Encoded protein: CASSADRGPPPQHF.